This TCR beta chain is from a study of molecular identifiers for immune sequencing clone quantification. Naive CD8 T cells were sorted as CD8+CD4-CCR7+CD45RA+. Comments on this clonotype: Its antigen is still unknown. A much larger clone lies a single base off, so this may be a read error.

General study results and limits: Because of identical TCR molecules sharing a barcode, sizes of highly expanded clones could be underestimated.

The germline V gene encodes CDR1 MNHNS and CDR2 SASEGT. The CDR3 is 13 residues long. V lost 1 base to trimming and J lost 3 bases, with 6 bases between them. Both previously described methods and listed TCR primers were employed to make bulk TCR libraries. Each CDR3 protein is one row after TCRdb ran MiXCR on the PCR reads. The sample shows 85,000 to 100,000 distinct CDR3 sequences, roughly 24% of them seen only once. The source material was naive CD8+ T cells from blood, with Jurkat cell RNA spiked in. Specified subset: FACS-sorted CD8+CD4-CCR7+CD45RA+ naive T cells. The TCR originated in a human donor in good health. Some libraries in this study had Jurkat cell RNA spiked in. The chain recombines TRBV6-1 with TRBJ1-2; D is unclear. The CDR3: CASSEGRHYGYTF. The CDR3 bases are TGTGCCAGCAGTGAAGGGCGGCACTATGGCTACACCTTC.